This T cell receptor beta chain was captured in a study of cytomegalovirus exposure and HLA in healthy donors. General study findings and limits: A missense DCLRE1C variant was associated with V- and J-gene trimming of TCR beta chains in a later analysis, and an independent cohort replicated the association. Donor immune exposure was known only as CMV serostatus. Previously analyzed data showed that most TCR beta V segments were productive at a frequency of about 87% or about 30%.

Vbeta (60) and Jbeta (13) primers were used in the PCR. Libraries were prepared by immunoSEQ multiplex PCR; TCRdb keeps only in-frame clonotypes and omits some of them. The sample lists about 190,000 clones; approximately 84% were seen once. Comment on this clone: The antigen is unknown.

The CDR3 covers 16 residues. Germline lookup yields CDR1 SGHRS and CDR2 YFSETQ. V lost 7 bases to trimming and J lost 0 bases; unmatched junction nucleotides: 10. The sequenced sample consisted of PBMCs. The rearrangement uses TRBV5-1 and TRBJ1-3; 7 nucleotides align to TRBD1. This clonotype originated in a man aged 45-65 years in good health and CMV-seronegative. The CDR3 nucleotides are TGCGCCAGCGCGAACCCCGGGACAGCCTCTGGAAACACCATATATTTT. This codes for CASANPGTASGNTIYF.